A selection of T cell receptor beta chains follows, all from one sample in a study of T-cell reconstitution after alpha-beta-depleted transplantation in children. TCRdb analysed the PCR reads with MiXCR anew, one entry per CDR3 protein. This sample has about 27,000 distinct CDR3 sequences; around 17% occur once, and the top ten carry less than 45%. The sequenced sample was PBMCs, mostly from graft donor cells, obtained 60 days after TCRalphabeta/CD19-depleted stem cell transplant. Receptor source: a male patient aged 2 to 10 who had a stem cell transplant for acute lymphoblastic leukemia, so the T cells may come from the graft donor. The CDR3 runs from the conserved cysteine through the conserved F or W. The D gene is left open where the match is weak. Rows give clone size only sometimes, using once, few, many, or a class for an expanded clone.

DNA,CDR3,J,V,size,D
TGCGCCAGCAGCTTCGGACTAGCGGGGGGAGTGGACGAGCAGTACTTC,CASSFGLAGGVDEQYF,TRBJ2-7,TRBV5-1,few,TRBD2
TGTGCCAGCAGACCGACCTGGGGCGAGCAGTACTTC,CASRPTWGEQYF,TRBJ2-7,TRBV6-6,NA,NA
TGTGCCAGCAGTGAGGCAGGGTCCAACTATGGCTACACCTTC,CASSEAGSNYGYTF,TRBJ1-2,TRBV2,NA,NA
TGCAGTGCTGGTGACGGCCCCCTCAGGGCCAATGAGCAGTTCTTC,CSAGDGPLRANEQFF,TRBJ2-1,TRBV20-1,NA,NA
TGTGCCAGCTCACTGCAGGGGACAACTAATGAAAAACTGTTTTTT,CASSLQGTTNEKLFF,TRBJ1-4,TRBV18,many,NA
TGTGCCACCAGTGATTCATATGGAATGGATCAGCCCCAGCATTTT,CATSDSYGMDQPQHF,TRBJ1-5,TRBV24-1,many,NA
TGTGCCACCCGACGGACATTTAATTCACCCCTCCACTTT,CATRRTFNSPLHF,TRBJ1-6,TRBV24-1,NA,NA
TGTGCCAGCAGCCCTATGGGGGGAAGCAATCAGCCCCAGCATTTT,CASSPMGGSNQPQHF,TRBJ1-5,TRBV7-2,many,NA
TGCAGTGGGGAGGAAGGATCGGGTCAGCCCCAGCATTTT,CSGEEGSGQPQHF,TRBJ1-5,TRBV20-1,few,NA
TGCGCCAGCAGCCAAGATGGAGGCACAGATACGCAGTATTTT,CASSQDGGTDTQYF,TRBJ2-3,TRBV4-1,few,NA
TGCGCCAGCAGCTATGGCTCAGGGGGCGGTAACTATGGCTACACCTTC,CASSYGSGGGNYGYTF,TRBJ1-2,TRBV5-1,NA,TRBD1
TGTGCCAGCTCACCCAACACCGGGGAGCTGTTTTTT,CASSPNTGELFF,TRBJ2-2,TRBV18,many,NA
TGCGCCAGCAGCCAAGCGATGGGACTAGCGGCGTCTGGGGCCAACGTCCTGACTTTC,CASSQAMGLAASGANVLTF,TRBJ2-6,TRBV4-3,NA,TRBD2
TGTGCCATGACCAAAAACATTCAGTACTTC,CAMTKNIQYF,TRBJ2-4,TRBV2,NA,NA
TGCGCCAGCAGCCTCTTCTGGGGGGAAGCTAACTATGGCTACACCTTC,CASSLFWGEANYGYTF,TRBJ1-2,TRBV5-1,few,NA
TGTGCCAGCAGCCGGGACCGAAGCTCCTACGAGCAGTACTTC,CASSRDRSSYEQYF,TRBJ2-7,TRBV7-8,few,NA
TGTGCCAGCAGTTCCCACAGGGGGCGGACAGATACGCAGTATTTT,CASSSHRGRTDTQYF,TRBJ2-3,TRBV6-2/TRBV6-3,NA,TRBD1
TGCAGTCCCGGTGTGTTTTCAAATCAGCCCCAGCATTTT,CSPGVFSNQPQHF,TRBJ1-5,TRBV20-1,NA,NA
TGTGCCAGCTCACAAGATCGACAGGCTGGAAACACCATATATTTT,CASSQDRQAGNTIYF,TRBJ1-3,TRBV21-1,NA,NA
TGTGCCAGCAGCCAGACTAGCGGGAGTATTATTGGGACCCAGTACTTC,CASSQTSGSIIGTQYF,TRBJ2-5,TRBV12-3/TRBV12-4,NA,TRBD2
TGCAGTGCTAGACAGGGGGCGAGAAACACCATATATTTT,CSARQGARNTIYF,TRBJ1-3,TRBV20-1,many,TRBD1
TGCAGTGGGAAACGGTTCGTGGGGGAGGGCTACACCTTC,CSGKRFVGEGYTF,TRBJ1-2,TRBV20-1,few,NA
TGTGCCAGCAGCCAAGTCACAGGGGGCAATCAGCCCCAGCATTTT,CASSQVTGGNQPQHF,TRBJ1-5,TRBV3-1,few,TRBD1
TGCGCCAGCAGCCGAAGGGTACCCGGGGAGCTGTTTTTT,CASSRRVPGELFF,TRBJ2-2,TRBV4-3,NA,NA
TGTGCCAGCAGCTTACCCAGACAGGGTTCGGCAGATACGCAGTATTTT,CASSLPRQGSADTQYF,TRBJ2-3,TRBV7-9,NA,TRBD1
TGCGCCAGCAGCGCCCTCGGGGGGCGCTCCTACAATGAGCAGTTCTTC,CASSALGGRSYNEQFF,TRBJ2-1,TRBV5-1,many,NA